This T cell receptor beta chain comes out of a study of blood T cell repertoires in COVID-19 (dated by TCRdb to about 2020). Background on the whole study: The collaborator samples originated in the United States, Italy and Spain and spanned the acute and convalescent phases of COVID-19. Subjects who had been exposed to COVID-19, were actively infected with it, or had recovered from it provided the deeply sampled blood TCRbeta repertoires that made up the dataset. The repertoires were released in a freely available public database intended as a resource for research on the immune response to SARS-CoV-2. The prospective study material was composed of cDNA or gDNA derived from T cells, B-cell-depleted T cells, or PBMCs. The samples were drawn from the first 160 participants of the ongoing ImmuneRACE study and from 1,254 subjects provided by 6 global collaborators. HLA class I and class II types, where available, came from metadata supplied by the sample provider rather than from assay-based typing. A de-identified subject ID, COVID-19 status, age in years and sex were almost always included in the sample metadata. The study at large found these results: Clinical and demographic metadata were provided uncurated, with the amount varying by source and participant.

From cysteine to phenylalanine, the CDR3 is 15 amino acids long. Just the 45-base CDR3 DNA is kept, in frame starting at base 1. CDR1 and CDR2 are drawn from the germline V gene (reference sequence): SEHNR, FQNEAQ. Trimming removed 5 bases from V and 8 bases from J, leaving 19 bases between the germline ends. Participants in the prospective study were enrolled through a virtual design, were aged roughly 18 to 100 years, and lived in approximately 25 United States geographic areas. In the prospective study, participants were assigned to cohorts based on the clinical history participants reported in a screening survey and a study questionnaire. Each participant in the prospective study had whole blood, serum and a nasopharyngeal or oropharyngeal swab collected by mobile phlebotomists. Additional blood draws and questionnaires over an approximately 2-month period could optionally be provided by prospective study participants. Blood samples from the prospective study were shipped frozen or at room temperature prior to DNA extraction.

TCRbeta CDR3 regions were amplified from genomic DNA using the immunoSEQ Assay, a bias-controlled multiplex PCR. The authors processed their data as follows. The number of nucleated cells in each sample was estimated by amplification of reference gene primers within the assay. To quantify the absolute abundance of each unique TCRbeta CDR3 rearrangement, sequence reads were collapsed and filtered. Productive Simpson clonality was computed per sample as the square root of Simpson's diversity index over productive rearrangements. TCRdb stores this immuneACCESS table with in-frame sequences only. Part of the clones is absent; in the studies checked, under half of the shortfall reflects unresolved V genes, and no reason is known for the rest. The V and J calls and clone size are taken from that table; D and trimming were inferred from the DNA. The sample table records 250,000 to 350,000 clones; nearly 90% of these occur just once. Around 4.3% of the sample goes to the ten largest clones.

Of note for this clone: Its antigen is unknown. Base-call qualities are not available, and no considerably larger clone is one nucleotide away.

The origin of this receptor is a woman between 18 and 30 years old with acute COVID-19. The sequence joins TRBV7-9 to TRBJ2-1, and perhaps TRBD2 as D gene, on 6 matching bases. Sequenced sample: PBMCs or T cells enriched from blood (not recorded which). The nucleotides read TGTGCCAGCAGCGTCCTAGCGCCCGGAGGGGATGAGCAGTTCTTC. This is translated as CASSVLAPGGDEQFF.